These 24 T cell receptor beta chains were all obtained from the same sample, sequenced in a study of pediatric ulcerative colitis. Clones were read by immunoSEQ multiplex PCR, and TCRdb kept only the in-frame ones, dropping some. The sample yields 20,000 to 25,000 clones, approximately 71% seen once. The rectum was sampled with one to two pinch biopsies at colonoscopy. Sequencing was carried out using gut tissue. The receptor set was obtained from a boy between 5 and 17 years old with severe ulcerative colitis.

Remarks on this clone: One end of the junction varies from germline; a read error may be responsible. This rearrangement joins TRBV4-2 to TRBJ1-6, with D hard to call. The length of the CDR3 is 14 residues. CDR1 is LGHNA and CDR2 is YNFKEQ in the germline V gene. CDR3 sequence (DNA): TGTGCCAGCAGCCAAGATGGGCGGAATTCACCCCTCTACTTT. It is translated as CASSQDGRNSPLYF.

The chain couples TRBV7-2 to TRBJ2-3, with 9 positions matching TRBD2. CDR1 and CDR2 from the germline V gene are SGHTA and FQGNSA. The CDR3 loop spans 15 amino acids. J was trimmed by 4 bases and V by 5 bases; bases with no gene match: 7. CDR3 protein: CASSISGSDPDTQYF. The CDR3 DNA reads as TGTGCCAGCAGCATTAGCGGGAGTGACCCAGATACGCAGTATTTT.

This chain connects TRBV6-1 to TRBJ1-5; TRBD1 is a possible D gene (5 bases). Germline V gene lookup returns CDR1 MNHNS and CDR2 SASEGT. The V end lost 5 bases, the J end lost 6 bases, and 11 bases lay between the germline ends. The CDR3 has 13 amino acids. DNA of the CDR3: TGTGCCAGCAGTTCGGACAAATCTCAGCCCCAGCATTTT. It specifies CASSSDKSQPQHF.

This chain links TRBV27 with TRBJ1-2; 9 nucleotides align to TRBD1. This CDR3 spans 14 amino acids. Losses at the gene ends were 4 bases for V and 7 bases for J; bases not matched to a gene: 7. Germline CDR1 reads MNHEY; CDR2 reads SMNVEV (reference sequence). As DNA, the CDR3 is TGTGCCAGCAGTTGGGGACAGGGAGAGGGTGGCTACACCTTC. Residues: CASSWGQGEGGYTF.

The chain's CDR3 is CASSLGRVAGAQETQYF. The CDR3 bases are TGTGCCAGCAGCTTAGGGAGGGTAGCGGGAGCCCAAGAGACCCAGTACTTC. The genes are TRBV11-2 and TRBJ2-5, with 9 bases identical to TRBD2. The germline V gene has CDR1 SGHAT and CDR2 FQNNGV. V shed 1 base, J shed 1 base, and the junction held 7 bases outside the gene matches. The CDR3 runs 17 residues.

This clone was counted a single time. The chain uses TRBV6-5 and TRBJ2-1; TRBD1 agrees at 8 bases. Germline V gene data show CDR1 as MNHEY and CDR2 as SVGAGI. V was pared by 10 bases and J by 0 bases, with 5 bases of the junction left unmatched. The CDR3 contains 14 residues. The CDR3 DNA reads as TGTGCCACCCGAGGACAGGGCTCCTACAATGAGCAGTTCTTC. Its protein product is CATRGQGSYNEQFF.

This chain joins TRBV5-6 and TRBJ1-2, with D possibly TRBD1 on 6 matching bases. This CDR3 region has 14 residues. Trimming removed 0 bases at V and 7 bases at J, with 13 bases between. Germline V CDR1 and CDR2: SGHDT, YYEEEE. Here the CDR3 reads CASSLVRGAFGYTF. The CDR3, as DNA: TGTGCCAGCAGCTTGGTTCGGGGGGCCTTTGGCTACACCTTC.

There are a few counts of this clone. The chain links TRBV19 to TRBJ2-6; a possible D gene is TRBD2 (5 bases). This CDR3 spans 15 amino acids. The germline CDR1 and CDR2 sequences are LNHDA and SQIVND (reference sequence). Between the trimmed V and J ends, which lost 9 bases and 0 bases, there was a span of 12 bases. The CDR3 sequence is CASNRGTSGANVLTF. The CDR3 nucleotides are TGTGCCAGCAACCGGGGAACCTCTGGGGCCAACGTCCTGACTTTC.

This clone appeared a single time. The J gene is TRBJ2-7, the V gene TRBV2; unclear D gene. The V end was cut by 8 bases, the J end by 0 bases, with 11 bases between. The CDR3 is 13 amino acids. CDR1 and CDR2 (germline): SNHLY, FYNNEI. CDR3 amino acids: CASSLLLSYEQYF. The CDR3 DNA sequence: TGTGCCAGCTCCTTACTCCTCTCCTACGAGCAGTACTTC.

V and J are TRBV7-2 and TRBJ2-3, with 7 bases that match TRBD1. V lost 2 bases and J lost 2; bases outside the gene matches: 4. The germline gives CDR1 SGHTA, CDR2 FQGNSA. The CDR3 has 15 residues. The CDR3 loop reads CASSLRGLVTDTQYF. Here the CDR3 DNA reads TGTGCCAGCAGCTTAAGGGGGCTAGTCACAGATACGCAGTATTTT. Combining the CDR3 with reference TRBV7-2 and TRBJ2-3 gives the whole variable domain GAGVSQSPSNKVTEKGKDVELRCDPISGHTALYWYRQSLGQGLEFLIYFQGNSAPDKSGLPSDRFSAERTGGSVSTLTIQRTQQEDSAVYLCASSLRGLVTDTQYFGPGTRLTVL.

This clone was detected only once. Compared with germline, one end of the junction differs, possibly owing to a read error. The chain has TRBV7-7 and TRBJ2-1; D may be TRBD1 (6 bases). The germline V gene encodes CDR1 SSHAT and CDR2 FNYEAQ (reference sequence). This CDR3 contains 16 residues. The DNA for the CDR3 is TGTGCTAGCAGCTTAGTCTTTGGGGGCACCTACAATGAGCAGTTCTTC. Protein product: CASSLVFGGTYNEQFF.

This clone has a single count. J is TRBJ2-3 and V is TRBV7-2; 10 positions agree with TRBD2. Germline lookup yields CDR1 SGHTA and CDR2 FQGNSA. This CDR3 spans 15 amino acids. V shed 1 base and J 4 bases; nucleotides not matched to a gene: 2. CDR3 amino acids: CASSLGAGGADTQYF. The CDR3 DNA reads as TGTGCCAGCAGCTTAGGAGCGGGAGGGGCAGATACGCAGTATTTT.

The CDR3 DNA follows: TGTGCCATCAGCGTTAACTCAGGCTACAATGAGCAGTTCTTC. Translation gives CAISVNSGYNEQFF. V gene TRBV10-3 combines with J gene TRBJ2-1; D is unresolved. CDR3 length: 14 residues. V was cut by 6 bases and J by 3 bases, with 12 bases left in between. CDR1 is ENHRY, CDR2 SYGVKD, per germline.

CDR3 sequence: CASSSNGGREGTYEQYF. The CDR3 coding sequence is TGTGCCAGCAGCTCCAACGGAGGGCGGGAGGGGACCTACGAGCAGTACTTC. The rearrangement uses TRBV11-2 and TRBJ2-7; 9 bases are a match to TRBD2. The length of the CDR3 is 17 residues. Looked up from germline, CDR1 is SGHAT and CDR2 is FQNNGV. With V trimmed by 4 bases and J by 2 bases, 12 bases remained unmatched.

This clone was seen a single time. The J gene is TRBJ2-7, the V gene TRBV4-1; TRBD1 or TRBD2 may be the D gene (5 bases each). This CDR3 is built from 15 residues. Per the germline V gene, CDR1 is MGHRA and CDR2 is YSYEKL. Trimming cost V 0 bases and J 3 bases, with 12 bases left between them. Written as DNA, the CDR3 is TGCGCCAGCAGCCAAGACACGGGGACCGACTACGAGCAGTACTTC. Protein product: CASSQDTGTDYEQYF.

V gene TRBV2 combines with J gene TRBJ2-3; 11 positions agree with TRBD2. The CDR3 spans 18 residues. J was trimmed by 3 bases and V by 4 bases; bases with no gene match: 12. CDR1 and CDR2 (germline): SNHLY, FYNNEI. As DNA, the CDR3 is TGTGCCAGCAGTGTTCTTCCCACTAGCGGGAGAAAAACAGATACGCAGTATTTT. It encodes CASSVLPTSGRKTDTQYF.

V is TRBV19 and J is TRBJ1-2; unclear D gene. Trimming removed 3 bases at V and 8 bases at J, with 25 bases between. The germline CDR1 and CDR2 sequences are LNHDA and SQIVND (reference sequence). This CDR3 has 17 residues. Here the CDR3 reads CASSIFYTGRSPMGYTF. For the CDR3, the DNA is TGTGCCAGTAGTATTTTTTATACCGGGAGATCCCCCATGGGCTACACCTTC.

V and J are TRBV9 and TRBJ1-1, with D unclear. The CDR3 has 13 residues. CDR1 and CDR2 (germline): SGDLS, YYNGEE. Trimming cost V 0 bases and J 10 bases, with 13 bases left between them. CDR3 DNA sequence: TGTGCCAGCAGCGTAGTTAGGGCCCCGGGAGCTTTCTTT. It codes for CASSVVRAPGAFF.

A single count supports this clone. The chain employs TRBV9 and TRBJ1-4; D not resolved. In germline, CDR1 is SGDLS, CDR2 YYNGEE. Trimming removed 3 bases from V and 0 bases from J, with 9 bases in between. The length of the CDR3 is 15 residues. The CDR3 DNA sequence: TGTGCCAGCAGCGCAACAACAGCAACTAATGAAAAACTGTTTTTT. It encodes CASSATTATNEKLFF. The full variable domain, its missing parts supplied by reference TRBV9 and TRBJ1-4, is DSGVTQTPKHLITATGQRVTLRCSPRSGDLSVYWYQQSLDQGLQFLIQYYNGEERAKGNILERFSAQQFPDLHSELNLSSLELGDSALYFCASSATTATNEKLFFGSGTQLSVL.

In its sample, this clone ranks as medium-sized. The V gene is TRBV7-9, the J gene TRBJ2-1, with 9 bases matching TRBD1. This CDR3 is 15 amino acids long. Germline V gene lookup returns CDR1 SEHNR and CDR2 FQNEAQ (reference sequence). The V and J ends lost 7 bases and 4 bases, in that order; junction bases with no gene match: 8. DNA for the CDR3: TGTGCCAGCACCACGGGACAGGGAGGATACAATGAGCAGTTCTTC. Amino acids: CASTTGQGGYNEQFF.

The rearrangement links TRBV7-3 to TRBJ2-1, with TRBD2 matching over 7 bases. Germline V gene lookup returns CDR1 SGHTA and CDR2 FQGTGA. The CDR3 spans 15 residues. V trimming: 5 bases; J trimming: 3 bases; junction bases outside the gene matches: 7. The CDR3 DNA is TGTGCCAGCAGCAGCACTAGCGCTCTCTACAATGAGCAGTTCTTC. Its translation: CASSSTSALYNEQFF.

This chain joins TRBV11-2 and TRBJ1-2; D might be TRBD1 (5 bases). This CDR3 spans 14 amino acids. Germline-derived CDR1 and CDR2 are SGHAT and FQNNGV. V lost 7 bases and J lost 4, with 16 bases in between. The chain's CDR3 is CASTMTAGLYGYTF. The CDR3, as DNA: TGTGCCAGCACCATGACAGCAGGTCTCTATGGCTACACCTTC.

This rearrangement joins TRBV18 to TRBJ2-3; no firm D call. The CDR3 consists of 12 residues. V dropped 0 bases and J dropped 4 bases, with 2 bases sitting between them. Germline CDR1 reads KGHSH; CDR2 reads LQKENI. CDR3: CASSPPADTQYF. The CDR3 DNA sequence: TGTGCCAGCTCACCACCGGCAGATACGCAGTATTTT.

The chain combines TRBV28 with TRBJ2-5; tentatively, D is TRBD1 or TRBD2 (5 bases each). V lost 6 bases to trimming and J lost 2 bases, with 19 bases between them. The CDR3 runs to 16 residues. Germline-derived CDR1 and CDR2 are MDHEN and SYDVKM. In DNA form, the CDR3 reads TGTGCCAGCAGCTGGGCGCCGGGACGTAGGCAAGAGACCCAGTACTTC. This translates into CASSWAPGRRQETQYF.